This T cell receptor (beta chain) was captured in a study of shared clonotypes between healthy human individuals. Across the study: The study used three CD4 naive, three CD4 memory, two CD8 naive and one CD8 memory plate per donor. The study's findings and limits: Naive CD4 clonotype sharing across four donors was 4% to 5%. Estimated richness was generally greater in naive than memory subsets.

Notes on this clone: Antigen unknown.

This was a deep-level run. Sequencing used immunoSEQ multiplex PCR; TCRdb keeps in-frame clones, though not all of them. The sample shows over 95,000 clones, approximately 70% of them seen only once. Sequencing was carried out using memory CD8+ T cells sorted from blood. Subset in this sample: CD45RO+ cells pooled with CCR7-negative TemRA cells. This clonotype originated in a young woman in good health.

The chain's CDR3 is CASSLTDRDTYEQYF. CDR3 bases: TGTGCCAGCAGCTTGACGGACAGGGATACCTACGAGCAGTACTTC. The chain links TRBV5-5 to TRBJ2-7, with 8 bases that match TRBD1. Germline V gives CDR1 SGHKS, CDR2 YYEKEE (reference sequence). CDR3 length: 15 residues. With V trimmed by 1 base and J by 2 bases, 5 bases remained unmatched.